A selection of T cell receptor beta chains follows, all from one sample in a study of CD8 T cells in ankylosing spondylitis. Each CDR3 protein gets one entry after TCRdb re-called the 5' RACE reads with MiXCR. This table has roughly 170,000 distinct CDR3 sequences, roughly 10% appearing once. Sequenced material: blood, either unsorted or a sorted T cell fraction (not recorded which). These receptors came from a female donor with ankylosing spondylitis or in good health (not recorded which). Both conserved end residues are part of each CDR3. The D gene is left open where the match is weak. The size of a clone is reported for some rows only, either as once, few or many, or as a class for expanded clones.

J gene	CDR3 length	clone size	V gene	D gene	CDR3 protein	CDR3 DNA
TRBJ2-5	16	few	TRBV6-2/TRBV6-3	TRBD2	CASSYVGLAGEETQYF	TGTGCCAGCAGTTACGTAGGACTAGCGGGAGAAGAGACCCAGTACTTC
TRBJ2-5	15	NA	TRBV3-1	NA	CASSLYGQEGETQYF	TGTGCCAGCAGCTTATATGGACAGGAGGGTGAGACCCAGTACTTC
TRBJ2-1	12	many	TRBV5-6	NA	CASSWDSREQFF	TGTGCCAGCAGCTGGGACTCACGTGAGCAGTTCTTC
TRBJ1-3	12	few	TRBV12-3/TRBV12-4	NA	CASTPHENTIYF	TGTGCCAGCACCCCACACGAAAACACCATATATTTT
TRBJ2-3	17	NA	TRBV4-3	TRBD1	CASSQGPTGVVADTQYF	TGCGCCAGCAGCCAAGGCCCGACAGGGGTTGTCGCAGATACGCAGTATTTT
TRBJ2-2	14	NA	TRBV19	NA	CASGDTDGTGELFF	TGTGCCAGTGGGGATACAGACGGCACCGGGGAGCTGTTTTTT
TRBJ2-1	14	many	TRBV5-1	NA	CASSLEGNYNEQFF	TGCGCCAGCAGCTTGGAGGGAAACTACAATGAGCAGTTCTTC
TRBJ2-1	12	NA	TRBV11-2	NA	CASSRQFNEQFF	TGTGCCAGCAGCCGACAATTCAATGAGCAGTTCTTC
TRBJ2-1	13	NA	TRBV27	NA	CASSQLPYNEQFF	TGTGCCAGCTCCCAGTTACCCTACAATGAGCAGTTCTTC
TRBJ2-1	16	few	TRBV14	NA	CASSQVAGWTLNEQFF	TGTGCCAGCAGCCAAGTCGCAGGATGGACGCTCAATGAGCAGTTCTTC
TRBJ1-2	11	few	TRBV12-3/TRBV12-4	TRBD1	CASGGQPGYTF	TGTGCCAGCGGGGGACAGCCTGGCTACACCTTC
TRBJ2-1	12	few	TRBV24-1	NA	CATRDAYNEQFF	TGTGCCACCAGAGACGCTTACAATGAGCAGTTCTTC
TRBJ2-1	12	many	TRBV10-3	NA	CAISDGGNEQFF	TGTGCCATCAGTGATGGAGGGAATGAGCAGTTCTTC
TRBJ2-7	15	NA	TRBV13	TRBD1	CASSLGLGQRYEQYF	TGTGCCAGCAGCTTAGGTTTGGGACAGCGCTACGAGCAGTACTTC
TRBJ1-5	17	few	TRBV6-1	NA	CASSESPTGTSNQPQHF	TGTGCCAGCAGTGAATCCCCGACAGGTACTAGCAATCAGCCCCAGCATTTT
TRBJ2-2	12	NA	TRBV5-4	TRBD2	CATLAGTGELFF	TGTGCCACCCTAGCGGGAACCGGGGAGCTGTTTTTT
TRBJ2-1	15	many	TRBV3-1	NA	CASSQDQDLHNEQFF	TGTGCCAGCAGCCAAGATCAAGACCTTCACAATGAGCAGTTCTTC
TRBJ2-3	14	NA	TRBV30	NA	CAWSWTTRTDTQYF	TGTGCCTGGAGCTGGACTACCCGCACAGATACGCAGTATTTT